Listed below are T cell receptor beta chains from one sample, sequenced in a study of T cells in Graves' hyperthyroidism and ophthalmopathy. TCRdb passed the multiplex PCR reads through MiXCR, listing each CDR3 protein once. Counted here are roughly 720,000 distinct CDR3 sequences, 17% occurring once; the ten biggest clones make up around 16%. Source material: blood. Receptor source: a man aged 45 to 65 with Graves' hyperthyroidism. CDR3s include the opening cysteine and the closing phenylalanine or tryptophan. D genes are given only for firm matches. Size values are once, few and many counts, or a class for expanded clones, and some rows have none.

v_gene: TRBV9
d_gene: TRBD1
j_gene: TRBJ2-7
abundance: few
CDR3aa: CASSGGQGGYEQYF
CDR3nt: TGTGCCAGCAGCGGAGGACAGGGCGGGTACGAGCAGTACTTC

v_gene: TRBV13
d_gene: NA
j_gene: TRBJ1-1
abundance: many
CDR3aa: CASSSNRDATEAFF
CDR3nt: TGTGCCAGCAGCTCGAACAGGGACGCCACTGAAGCTTTCTTT

v_gene: TRBV18
d_gene: TRBD2
j_gene: TRBJ2-3
abundance: many
CDR3aa: CASSPGLGADTQYF
CDR3nt: TGTGCCAGCTCACCGGGACTAGGTGCAGATACGCAGTATTTT

v_gene: TRBV28
d_gene: NA
j_gene: TRBJ1-1
abundance: few
CDR3aa: CASTLSGGNTEAFF
CDR3nt: TGTGCCAGCACGCTTAGCGGGGGGAACACTGAAGCTTTCTTT

v_gene: TRBV9
d_gene: TRBD2
j_gene: TRBJ2-1
abundance: NA
CDR3aa: CASSPKYPAGAYNEQFF
CDR3nt: TGTGCCAGCAGCCCAAAATACCCAGCGGGGGCATACAATGAGCAGTTCTTC

v_gene: TRBV19
d_gene: NA
j_gene: TRBJ1-1
abundance: NA
CDR3aa: CASSKMAGGNTEAFF
CDR3nt: TGTGCCAGTAGTAAGATGGCAGGCGGGAACACTGAAGCTTTCTTT

v_gene: TRBV25-1
d_gene: NA
j_gene: TRBJ2-1
abundance: NA
CDR3aa: CASSELGENEQFF
CDR3nt: TGTGCCAGCAGTGAATTAGGGGAGAATGAGCAGTTCTTC

v_gene: TRBV12-3/TRBV12-4
d_gene: NA
j_gene: TRBJ2-1
abundance: many
CDR3aa: CASTLGLGPHNEQFF
CDR3nt: TGTGCCAGCACCCTGGGACTGGGCCCCCACAATGAGCAGTTCTTC

v_gene: TRBV7-9
d_gene: NA
j_gene: TRBJ2-7
abundance: NA
CDR3aa: CASSRFQGNEQYF
CDR3nt: TGTGCCAGCAGCCGTTTTCAGGGGAACGAGCAGTACTTC

v_gene: TRBV6-1
d_gene: TRBD1
j_gene: TRBJ2-5
abundance: few
CDR3aa: CASSDQGAYQETQYF
CDR3nt: TGTGCCAGCAGTGACCAGGGGGCGTACCAAGAGACCCAGTACTTC

v_gene: TRBV2
d_gene: NA
j_gene: TRBJ2-7
abundance: many
CDR3aa: CASSTFASSGVEQYF
CDR3nt: TGTGCCAGCAGTACATTTGCCTCCTCAGGGGTCGAGCAGTACTTC

v_gene: TRBV11-3
d_gene: NA
j_gene: TRBJ2-1
abundance: many
CDR3aa: CASSSRSPPTEQFF
CDR3nt: TGTGCCAGCAGCTCCAGGTCCCCGCCCACGGAGCAGTTCTTC

v_gene: TRBV9
d_gene: TRBD1
j_gene: TRBJ2-7
abundance: NA
CDR3aa: CASSPLTGITYEQYF
CDR3nt: TGTGCCAGCAGCCCCTTGACAGGGATAACCTACGAGCAGTACTTC

v_gene: TRBV6-2/TRBV6-3
d_gene: NA
j_gene: TRBJ1-2
abundance: few
CDR3aa: CASSPAYGYTF
CDR3nt: TGTGCCAGCAGTCCCGCCTATGGCTACACCTTC

v_gene: TRBV11-1
d_gene: TRBD1
j_gene: TRBJ2-5
abundance: many
CDR3aa: CASSLGGTGEIQETQYF
CDR3nt: TGTGCCAGCAGCTTAGGAGGTACAGGGGAGATCCAAGAGACCCAGTACTTC

v_gene: TRBV15
d_gene: NA
j_gene: TRBJ1-5
abundance: NA
CDR3aa: CATSGSGPGNQPQHF
CDR3nt: TGTGCCACCAGCGGCTCGGGACCGGGCAATCAGCCCCAGCATTTT

v_gene: TRBV19
d_gene: NA
j_gene: TRBJ1-2
abundance: many
CDR3aa: CASSPTADYGYTF
CDR3nt: TGTGCCAGTAGTCCGACAGCAGACTATGGCTACACCTTC

v_gene: TRBV6-2/TRBV6-3
d_gene: TRBD2
j_gene: TRBJ2-1
abundance: many
CDR3aa: CASSASGRENNEQFF
CDR3nt: TGTGCCAGCAGCGCTAGCGGGAGGGAAAACAATGAGCAGTTCTTC

v_gene: TRBV13
d_gene: TRBD1
j_gene: TRBJ1-4
abundance: NA
CDR3aa: CASSLMGPGTGTNEKLFF
CDR3nt: TGTGCCAGCAGCTTAATGGGGCCTGGGACAGGGACAAACGAAAAACTGTTTTTT

v_gene: TRBV27
d_gene: TRBD2
j_gene: TRBJ2-7
abundance: NA
CDR3aa: CASSLPPSGSPGEQYF
CDR3nt: TGTGCCAGCAGTTTACCCCCTAGCGGGTCCCCTGGGGAGCAGTACTTC

v_gene: TRBV27
d_gene: NA
j_gene: TRBJ1-2
abundance: many
CDR3aa: CASSLTGSYGYTF
CDR3nt: TGTGCCAGCAGTTTAACCGGGTCCTATGGCTACACCTTC

v_gene: TRBV28
d_gene: NA
j_gene: TRBJ1-1
abundance: few
CDR3aa: CASSFEPEFLMNTEAFF
CDR3nt: TGTGCCAGCAGTTTTGAGCCGGAGTTCCTTATGAACACTGAAGCTTTCTTT

v_gene: TRBV20-1
d_gene: NA
j_gene: TRBJ2-7
abundance: many
CDR3aa: CSAVGLPLGYEQYF
CDR3nt: TGCAGTGCCGTTGGACTACCTTTAGGATACGAGCAGTACTTC

v_gene: TRBV4-1
d_gene: TRBD2
j_gene: TRBJ2-1
abundance: NA
CDR3aa: CASSPREVGNEQFF
CDR3nt: TGCGCCAGCAGCCCACGGGAGGTTGGGAATGAGCAGTTCTTC

v_gene: TRBV30
d_gene: NA
j_gene: TRBJ2-1
abundance: few
CDR3aa: CAWSIPNNEQFF
CDR3nt: TGTGCCTGGTCTATTCCAAACAATGAGCAGTTCTTC

v_gene: TRBV5-1
d_gene: NA
j_gene: TRBJ2-1
abundance: many
CDR3aa: CASSLVNLASSYNEQFF
CDR3nt: TGCGCCAGCAGCTTGGTGAACCTGGCAAGCTCCTACAATGAGCAGTTCTTC

v_gene: TRBV7-2
d_gene: TRBD1
j_gene: TRBJ2-3
abundance: few
CDR3aa: CASRPPGQAPDTQYF
CDR3nt: TGTGCCAGCAGACCGCCGGGACAGGCTCCAGATACGCAGTATTTT

v_gene: TRBV19
d_gene: NA
j_gene: TRBJ2-1
abundance: NA
CDR3aa: CASSIFNQGASFNEQFF
CDR3nt: TGTGCCAGTAGTATTTTTAATCAGGGAGCCTCCTTCAATGAGCAGTTCTTC

v_gene: TRBV6-6
d_gene: NA
j_gene: TRBJ1-2
abundance: many
CDR3aa: CASSYRLGTNYGYTF
CDR3nt: TGTGCCAGCAGTTACCGACTGGGGACTAACTATGGCTACACCTTC

v_gene: TRBV7-2
d_gene: TRBD1
j_gene: TRBJ1-2
abundance: NA
CDR3aa: CASSLAGGAGGHYGYTF
CDR3nt: TGTGCCAGCAGCTTAGCAGGGGGGGCAGGGGGCCACTATGGCTACACCTTC

v_gene: TRBV29-1
d_gene: NA
j_gene: TRBJ2-7
abundance: NA
CDR3aa: CSVGDRPYEQYF
CDR3nt: TGCAGCGTCGGAGACAGACCCTACGAGCAGTACTTC

v_gene: TRBV6-1
d_gene: TRBD1
j_gene: TRBJ2-1
abundance: few
CDR3aa: CASKRDRGDSEQFF
CDR3nt: TGTGCCAGCAAGAGGGACAGGGGGGACAGTGAGCAGTTCTTC

v_gene: TRBV5-1
d_gene: NA
j_gene: TRBJ2-3
abundance: NA
CDR3aa: CASSLVGVADTQYF
CDR3nt: TGCGCCAGCAGCTTGGTCGGGGTCGCAGATACGCAGTATTTT

v_gene: TRBV6-1
d_gene: TRBD2
j_gene: TRBJ2-6
abundance: once
CDR3aa: CASSPPRPGDYGANVLTF
CDR3nt: TGTGCCAGCAGTCCACCCCGTCCCGGGGACTATGGGGCCAACGTCCTGACTTTC

v_gene: TRBV10-3
d_gene: NA
j_gene: TRBJ2-7
abundance: many
CDR3aa: CAISELQGYEQYF
CDR3nt: TGTGCCATCAGTGAGTTACAGGGCTACGAGCAGTACTTC

v_gene: TRBV29-1
d_gene: TRBD2
j_gene: TRBJ2-2
abundance: few
CDR3aa: CSVPFSLAGGYTGELFF
CDR3nt: TGCAGCGTACCATTCTCTCTAGCGGGAGGTTACACCGGGGAGCTGTTTTTT

v_gene: TRBV9
d_gene: NA
j_gene: TRBJ2-1
abundance: NA
CDR3aa: CASSRDVTAHEQFF
CDR3nt: TGTGCCAGCAGCAGGGACGTCACAGCCCATGAGCAGTTCTTC

v_gene: TRBV19
d_gene: NA
j_gene: TRBJ2-5
abundance: many
CDR3aa: CASTPGERSQETQYF
CDR3nt: TGTGCCAGTACCCCGGGGGAGCGTTCACAAGAGACCCAGTACTTC

v_gene: TRBV3-1
d_gene: NA
j_gene: TRBJ1-1
abundance: NA
CDR3aa: CASSRGPGTEAFF
CDR3nt: TGTGCCAGCAGCCGGGGCCCCGGCACTGAAGCTTTCTTT

v_gene: TRBV10-3
d_gene: TRBD2
j_gene: TRBJ2-5
abundance: many
CDR3aa: CAISGASGIGETQYF
CDR3nt: TGTGCCATCAGTGGAGCTAGCGGGATCGGGGAGACCCAGTACTTC

v_gene: TRBV20-1
d_gene: NA
j_gene: TRBJ1-1
abundance: many
CDR3aa: CSASWVGGSAEAFF
CDR3nt: TGCAGTGCTAGTTGGGTCGGGGGAAGTGCTGAAGCTTTCTTT

v_gene: TRBV12-3/TRBV12-4
d_gene: NA
j_gene: TRBJ1-2
abundance: many
CDR3aa: CASSSTENYYGYTF
CDR3nt: TGTGCCAGCAGTTCAACAGAGAATTACTATGGCTACACCTTC

v_gene: TRBV24-1
d_gene: NA
j_gene: TRBJ2-2
abundance: many
CDR3aa: CATHGVDTGELFF
CDR3nt: TGTGCCACCCACGGGGTGGACACCGGGGAGCTGTTTTTT

v_gene: TRBV28
d_gene: NA
j_gene: TRBJ2-7
abundance: few
CDR3aa: CASSLPRALNYEQYF
CDR3nt: TGTGCCAGCAGTCTTCCCCGGGCCCTGAACTACGAGCAGTACTTC

v_gene: TRBV20-1
d_gene: NA
j_gene: TRBJ2-7
abundance: NA
CDR3aa: CSARRAGSLYEQYF
CDR3nt: TGCAGTGCTCGCCGGGCAGGGAGTCTCTACGAGCAGTACTTC

v_gene: TRBV27
d_gene: NA
j_gene: TRBJ2-2
abundance: many
CDR3aa: CASSPDPNTGELFF
CDR3nt: TGTGCCAGCAGCCCTGACCCCAACACCGGGGAGCTGTTTTTT

v_gene: TRBV7-2
d_gene: NA
j_gene: TRBJ1-1
abundance: many
CDR3aa: CASSLGRQNTEAFF
CDR3nt: TGTGCCAGCAGCCTGGGACGGCAGAACACTGAAGCTTTCTTT

v_gene: TRBV5-1
d_gene: NA
j_gene: TRBJ1-4
abundance: few
CDR3aa: CASSFDGVGEKLFF
CDR3nt: TGCGCCAGCAGCTTTGACGGGGTCGGTGAAAAACTGTTTTTT

v_gene: TRBV5-1
d_gene: TRBD1
j_gene: TRBJ2-5
abundance: few
CDR3aa: CASSHLKTGSEETQYF
CDR3nt: TGTGCCAGCAGCCATCTAAAGACAGGGTCCGAGGAGACCCAGTACTTC

v_gene: TRBV10-1
d_gene: TRBD1
j_gene: TRBJ2-1
abundance: NA
CDR3aa: CASSDGTGGINEQSF
CDR3nt: TGCGCCAGCAGTGACGGGACAGGGGGGATCAATGAGCAGTCCTTC

v_gene: TRBV12-3/TRBV12-4
d_gene: NA
j_gene: TRBJ1-2
abundance: many
CDR3aa: CASSLGLRGYTF
CDR3nt: TGTGCCAGCAGTTTAGGTCTGCGAGGCTACACCTTC

v_gene: TRBV19
d_gene: TRBD2
j_gene: TRBJ2-2
abundance: many
CDR3aa: CASSPPLAGTGELFF
CDR3nt: TGTGCCAGTAGTCCTCCCCTAGCGGGCACCGGGGAGCTGTTTTTT